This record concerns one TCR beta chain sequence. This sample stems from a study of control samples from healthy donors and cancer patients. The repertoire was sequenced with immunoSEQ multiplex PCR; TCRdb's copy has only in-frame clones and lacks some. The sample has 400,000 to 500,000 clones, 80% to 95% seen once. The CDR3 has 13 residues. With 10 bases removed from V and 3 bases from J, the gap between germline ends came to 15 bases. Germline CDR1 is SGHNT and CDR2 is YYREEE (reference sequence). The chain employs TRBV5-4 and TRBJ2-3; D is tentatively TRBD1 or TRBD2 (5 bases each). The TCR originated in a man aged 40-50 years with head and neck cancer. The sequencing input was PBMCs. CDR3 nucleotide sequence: TGTGCCGGGACGAGTGGGGTGACAGATACGCAGTATTTT. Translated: CAGTSGVTDTQYF.